The 30 T cell receptor beta chains below were found in one sample sequenced in a study of T cells in Graves' hyperthyroidism and ophthalmopathy. TCR beta CDR3 regions were amplified from RNA transcripts. RT-PCR in the first round (using the HTBI primer set) targeted the TCR CDR3. TCRdb used MiXCR to reprocess the multiplex PCR reads, holding one entry per CDR3 protein. Of about 720,000 distinct CDR3 sequences in the sample, 15% to 20% were seen once. Sequencing used blood. The receptors were sampled from a man younger than 30 with Graves' hyperthyroidism.

This clonotype appeared many times. This chain links TRBV12-3 or TRBV12-4 with TRBJ2-7; possibly TRBD1 or TRBD2 for D (5 bases each). Trimming removed 3 bases from V and 6 bases from J, with 15 bases in between. This CDR3 comprises 14 residues. Here the CDR3 reads CASSLGPWTSEQYF. The DNA for the CDR3 is TGTGCCAGCAGTTTGGGACCGTGGACCTCCGAGCAGTACTTC.

This chain joins TRBV12-3 or TRBV12-4 and TRBJ1-3, with no clear D. The CDR3 is 13 residues long. V lost 7 bases, J lost 5 bases, and 12 bases lay in between. The CDR3 DNA reads as TGTGCCAGCAACGACGGACCGCGAAACACCATATATTTT. This sequence encodes CASNDGPRNTIYF.

This clonotype was observed a handful of times. The rearrangement joins TRBV20-1 to TRBJ2-7, with D hard to call. The CDR3 spans 11 residues. The V end was cut by 5 bases, the J end by 0 bases, with 5 bases between. CDR1 and CDR2 from the germline V gene are DFQATT and SNEGSKA (reference sequence). The CDR3 bases are TGCAGTGCTGGGTCCTCCTACGAGCAGTACTTC. Its translation: CSAGSSYEQYF.

This clonotype has at least ten counts. The V gene is TRBV30, the J gene TRBJ2-1, with D unclear. Germline values: CDR1 GTSNPN, CDR2 SVGIG (reference sequence). The CDR3 loop spans 10 amino acids. Trimming took 7 bases from V and 8 from J, leaving 9 bases between them. The CDR3 protein is CAYAFYEQFF. CDR3 nucleotides: TGTGCCTACGCGTTCTATGAGCAGTTCTTC. Looking up the rest from reference TRBV30 and TRBJ2-1 gives the full variable domain: SQTIHQWPATLVQPVGSPLSLECTVEGTSNPNLYWYRQAAGRGLQLLFYSVGIGQISSEVPQNLSASRPQDRQFILSSKKLLLSDSGFYLCAYAFYEQFFGPGTRLTVL.

CDR3 loop: CASSLGPGLDEKLFF. As DNA, the CDR3 is TGTGCCAGCAGTTTAGGCCCGGGATTGGATGAAAAACTGTTTTTT. The chain is built from TRBV12-3 or TRBV12-4 and TRBJ1-4, with D hard to call. The CDR3 covers 15 residues. Between the trimmed V and J ends, which lost 1 base and 6 bases, there was a span of 12 bases.

This clonotype was counted only a few times. J is TRBJ1-5 and V is TRBV20-1; D is perhaps TRBD1 (5 bases). The germline V and J ends were trimmed by 5 bases and 7 bases, with 18 bases remaining between them. Germline CDR1 is DFQATT and CDR2 is SNEGSKA (reference sequence). The CDR3 spans 14 residues. CDR3 loop: CSAGPGTAEQPQHF. The CDR3, as DNA: TGCAGTGCTGGACCTGGGACGGCTGAACAGCCCCAGCATTTT.

As concerns this clonotype: This likely comes from a read error, as the CDR3 has no conserved phenylalanine or tryptophan at its end. V is TRBV28 and J is TRBJ2-5, with 7 bases lining up with TRBD2. V was pared by 1 base and J by 5 bases, with 13 bases of the junction left unmatched. Germline V gene data show CDR1 as MDHEN and CDR2 as SYDVKM. There are 17 residues in the CDR3. The CDR3 loop is CASSLYGTMPGGETQYL. For the CDR3, the DNA is TGTGCCAGCAGTTTATACGGGACTATGCCCGGAGGGGAGACCCAGTACCTC.

This clonotype was picked up many times. This chain's CDR3 is CASKDRENTEAFF. In nucleotides, the CDR3 is TGTGCCAGCAAAGACAGGGAGAACACTGAAGCTTTCTTT. The rearrangement uses TRBV6-1 and TRBJ1-1; TRBD1 matches 7 bases. Germline V lookup: CDR1 MNHNS, CDR2 SASEGT. J gave up 1 base and V 7 bases, and 3 bases lay outside the gene matches. The CDR3 length is 13 residues.

There are many counts of this clonotype. The chain employs TRBV7-2 and TRBJ2-7; no clear D. The CDR3 totals 14 residues. Trimming left V 1 base short and J 6 bases short, with 13 bases between. Looked up from germline, CDR1 is SGHTA and CDR2 is FQGNSA. CDR3 loop: CASSLEWVLGEQYF. CDR3 bases: TGTGCCAGCAGCTTAGAATGGGTGCTGGGCGAGCAGTACTTC.

There are a few counts of this clonotype. This rearrangement joins TRBV4-2 to TRBJ2-7; 11 bases align to TRBD2. The CDR3 is made up of 15 amino acids. V lost 0 bases to trimming and J lost 7 bases; unmatched junction nucleotides: 5. Germline V gene lookup returns CDR1 LGHNA and CDR2 YNFKEQ. CDR3: CASSQDLAGGREQYF. DNA for the CDR3: TGTGCCAGCAGCCAAGATCTAGCGGGAGGTCGAGAGCAGTACTTC.

J is TRBJ2-2 and V is TRBV9; TRBD2 matches 8 bases. The V gene end was trimmed by 1 base and the J gene end by 1 base; junction bases not matched to a gene: 3. This CDR3 contains 16 residues. Germline V gene lookup returns CDR1 SGDLS and CDR2 YYNGEE. CDR3 coding DNA: TGTGCCAGCAGCGTACGGCGGGGGGTGAACACCGGGGAGCTGTTTTTT. Translation gives CASSVRRGVNTGELFF.

The chain uses TRBV7-2 and TRBJ2-7; possibly TRBD1 for D (5 bases). The ends were cut back, 5 bases at V and 3 bases at J, with 11 bases in the middle. The length of the CDR3 is 13 residues. The V gene's germline CDR1 is SGHTA and CDR2 FQGNSA. The CDR3 sequence is CASSHRTVYEQYF. CDR3 coding DNA: TGTGCCAGCAGCCACAGGACGGTCTACGAGCAGTACTTC.

This clonotype was recorded a few times. The chain couples TRBV28 to TRBJ1-2; D unresolved. Per germline, CDR1 MDHEN and CDR2 SYDVKM. V lost 5 bases and J lost 0, with 10 bases in between. CDR3 size: 14 residues. The CDR3 DNA is TGTGCCAGCAGTCCGCCAGGATCTAACTATGGCTACACCTTC. It encodes CASSPPGSNYGYTF.

This clonotype showed up just a few times. The V and J genes are TRBV2 and TRBJ2-2; 7 bases are a match to TRBD2. Per germline, CDR1 SNHLY and CDR2 FYNNEI. The CDR3 has 12 amino acids. Trimming at V came to 8 bases and at J to 6 bases, leaving 3 bases not matched to a gene. CDR3 nucleotide sequence: TGTGCCAGCGGGGGGGGACCCGGGGAGCTGTTTTTT. Translating gives CASGGGPGELFF.

In this sample, this clonotype turned up many times. The chain joins TRBV20-1 to TRBJ2-4, with D perhaps matching TRBD1 or TRBD2 (5 bases each). CDR1 DFQATT and CDR2 SNEGSKA come from the germline V gene (reference sequence). V lost 5 bases to trimming and J lost 7 bases, with 24 bases between them. The CDR3 length is 16 residues. CDR3 loop: CSAARYPWGEGNIQYF. CDR3 bases: TGCAGTGCTGCACGTTACCCCTGGGGAGAGGGGAACATTCAGTACTTC.

This clonotype was recorded a few times. The chain has TRBV7-9 and TRBJ2-2; possibly TRBD2 for D (7 bases). Germline V lookup: CDR1 SEHNR, CDR2 FQNEAQ (reference sequence). The CDR3 totals 18 residues. The germline V and J ends were trimmed by 1 base and 3 bases, with 18 bases remaining between them. DNA for the CDR3: TGTGCCAGCAGCTTAGTGGCGGCGGGGGCGCACGACACCGGGGAGCTGTTTTTT. Translation gives CASSLVAAGAHDTGELFF.

This clonotype has only a few counts. The chain has TRBV18 and TRBJ2-6; 7 bases line up with TRBD1. Losses at the gene ends were 1 base for V and 0 bases for J; bases not matched to a gene: 3. Germline CDR1 KGHSH, CDR2 LQKENI. The CDR3 has 17 amino acids. The CDR3 is CASSPQGQNSGANVLTF. DNA for the CDR3: TGTGCCAGCTCACCACAGGGACAGAACTCTGGGGCCAACGTCCTGACTTTC.

This clonotype was observed a few times. This chain links TRBV7-2 with TRBJ2-3; D not resolved. Germline assignment: CDR1 SGHTA and CDR2 FQGNSA. This CDR3 spans 13 amino acids. Trimming pared 5 bases from V and 1 base from J, leaving 7 bases between. The CDR3 loop is CASSKARTDTQYF. For the CDR3, the DNA is TGTGCCAGCAGCAAGGCCCGCACAGATACGCAGTATTTT.

This sequence joins TRBV7-2 and TRBJ2-2; the D is unclear. The V and J ends lost 3 bases and 6 bases respectively, with 14 bases between them. Looked up from germline, CDR1 is SGHTA and CDR2 is FQGNSA. The CDR3 contains 15 residues. The chain's CDR3 is CASSFPTVAAGELFF. CDR3 coding DNA: TGTGCCAGCAGCTTCCCCACTGTTGCCGCCGGGGAGCTGTTTTTT.

The chain joins TRBV12-3 or TRBV12-4 to TRBJ2-7, with no clear D. The CDR3 length is 13 residues. V was cut by 6 bases and J by 5 bases, with 14 bases left in between. The CDR3 bases are TGTGCCAGCAGCTTCTCAATAGGGAACGAGCAGTACTTC. It codes for CASSFSIGNEQYF.

This clonotype was observed at least ten times. The V call is TRBV27, the J call TRBJ1-1, with D unclear. The length of the CDR3 is 13 residues. V shed 2 bases and J shed 4 bases, with 8 bases lying between them. Germline V gene lookup returns CDR1 MNHEY and CDR2 SMNVEV (reference sequence). The CDR3, as DNA: TGTGCCAGCAGTTTAAAGATTACCACTGAAGCTTTCTTT. Protein product: CASSLKITTEAFF.

This clonotype appeared a few times. The V gene is TRBV19, the J gene TRBJ1-2; possibly TRBD1 for D (5 bases). Germline CDR1 reads LNHDA; CDR2 reads SQIVND (reference sequence). Trimming left V 6 bases short and J 10 bases short, with 12 bases between. The CDR3 is made up of 11 amino acids. The chain's CDR3 is CASRTAGPYTF. DNA for the CDR3: TGTGCCAGTAGAACAGCAGGGCCCTACACCTTC.

The chain combines TRBV10-2 with TRBJ2-2; either TRBD1 or TRBD2 may fit D (6 bases each). CDR1 WSHSY and CDR2 SAAADI come from the germline V gene. The germline V and J ends were trimmed by 2 bases and 4 bases, with 11 bases remaining between them. This CDR3 is built from 15 residues. CDR3 coding DNA: TGCGCCAGCAGTGAGCCGGGGGCCCCCACCGGGGAGCTGTTTTTT. Protein: CASSEPGAPTGELFF.

The chain links TRBV2 to TRBJ2-7, with 7 nucleotides matching TRBD2. Germline V gene sequence: CDR1 SNHLY, CDR2 FYNNEI. The CDR3 loop spans 15 amino acids. V shed 2 bases and J 2 bases; nucleotides not matched to a gene: 6. The CDR3 spells CASSENEGGAYEQYF. The CDR3 nucleotides read TGTGCCAGCAGTGAAAACGAGGGAGGGGCCTACGAGCAGTACTTC.

V is TRBV29-1 and J is TRBJ2-1, with D perhaps TRBD1 (6 bases). V was clipped by 8 bases and J by 3 bases, with 11 bases between them. Germline V lookup: CDR1 SQVTM, CDR2 ANQGSEA. This CDR3 is 12 amino acids long. The CDR3 sequence is CSSGTLYNEQFF. CDR3 DNA sequence: TGCAGCTCCGGGACACTCTACAATGAGCAGTTCTTC.

The chain employs TRBV29-1 and TRBJ1-1, with 7 bases identical to TRBD1. Germline assignment: CDR1 SQVTM and CDR2 ANQGSEA. The V and J ends lost 7 bases and 5 bases, in that order; junction bases with no gene match: 7. The CDR3 length is 12 residues. The CDR3 loop reads CSALTGVTEAFF. CDR3 coding DNA: TGCAGCGCCCTTACAGGGGTTACTGAAGCTTTCTTT. Combining the CDR3 with reference TRBV29-1 and TRBJ1-1 gives the whole variable domain SAVISQKPSRDICQRGTSLTIQCQVDSQVTMMFWYRQQPGQSLTLIATANQGSEATYESGFVIDKFPISRPNLTFSTLTVSNMSPEDSSIYLCSALTGVTEAFFGQGTRLTVV.

In this sample, this clonotype turned up a few times. The chain uses TRBV5-1 and TRBJ2-7; D is possibly TRBD1 (6 bases). CDR1 is SGHRS, CDR2 YFSETQ, per germline. Trimming removed 0 bases at V and 2 bases at J, with 12 bases between. CDR3 length: 15 residues. The CDR3 sequence: CASSLAGEGAYEQYF. The CDR3 DNA sequence: TGCGCCAGCAGCTTGGCAGGGGAAGGGGCCTACGAGCAGTACTTC. The full variable domain, its missing parts supplied by reference TRBV5-1 and TRBJ2-7, is KAGVTQTPRYLIKTRGQQVTLSCSPISGHRSVSWYQQTPGQGLQFLFEYFSETQRNKGNFPGRFSGRQFSNSRSEMNVSTLELGDSALYLCASSLAGEGAYEQYFGPGTRLTVT.

The chain employs TRBV9 and TRBJ1-5; D uncertain. The CDR3 covers 13 residues. Trimming took 5 bases from V and 7 from J, leaving 13 bases between them. Germline V gene data show CDR1 as SGDLS and CDR2 as YYNGEE. In DNA form, the CDR3 reads TGTGCCAGCAGTGATCACGGGGAGCAGCCCCAGCATTTT. Translating gives CASSDHGEQPQHF.

This clonotype was observed at least ten times. The chain joins TRBV5-1 to TRBJ1-2; D remains ambiguous. In germline, CDR1 is SGHRS, CDR2 YFSETQ. This CDR3 spans 13 amino acids. The V end was cut by 0 bases, the J end by 4 bases, with 7 bases between. CDR3 loop: CASSLDGSYGYTF. CDR3 nucleotide sequence: TGCGCCAGCAGCTTGGATGGGTCCTATGGCTACACCTTC.

V and J are TRBV6-2 or TRBV6-3 and TRBJ2-7; 11 bases align to TRBD2. The CDR3 is 20 residues long. J was trimmed by 0 bases and V by 6 bases; bases with no gene match: 19. CDR1 and CDR2 (germline): MNHEY, SVGEGT. The CDR3 reads CASSIPGGTSGRTVSYEQYF. The DNA for the CDR3 is TGTGCCAGCAGCATACCTGGGGGGACTAGCGGTCGTACCGTCTCCTACGAGCAGTACTTC.